The source of this T cell receptor (beta chain) is a study of beta chain features in type 1 diabetes. A single heparinised draw of approximately 110 mL on average was taken per donor. V gave up 5 bases and J gave up 3 bases, with 17 bases separating them. Germline CDR1 and CDR2: SEHNR and FQNEAQ (reference sequence). The CDR3 contains 16 residues. Expressed TCRB transcripts got sequenced, as all isolated RNA was reverse transcribed. The assay was immunoSEQ multiplex PCR, and TCRdb's table has in-frame clones only and misses some. The sample has around 500,000 clones, approximately 30% seen once. The TCR originated in a man aged 18 to 29 in good health. The sample comprised naive CD4+ T cells from blood. V is TRBV7-9 and J is TRBJ2-4; D might be TRBD1 or TRBD2, each matching 6 bases. CDR3: CASSPGTGGSKNIQYF. CDR3 DNA sequence: TGTGCCAGCAGCCCCGGCACCGGGGGCAGCAAAAACATTCAGTACTTC.